This T cell receptor beta chain was retrieved from a study of T cell changes during pregnancy in multiple sclerosis. This clone appeared a single time. CDR3 size: 13 residues. Germline values: CDR1 MNHEY, CDR2 SMNVEV (reference sequence). V was trimmed by 7 bases and J by 8 bases, leaving 15 bases between them. TCRdb keeps only in-frame clones here, not all; method: immunoSEQ multiplex PCR. The table has tens of thousands of clones, around 94% seen once. The source was peripheral blood, collected in the third trimester of pregnancy. J is TRBJ2-1 and V is TRBV27; TRBD1 might be the D (5 bases). The receptor comes from a female donor with multiple sclerosis, enrolled in a pregnancy study. The CDR3 protein is CASKNNQGHEQFF. CDR3 coding DNA: TGTGCCAGCAAAAACAACCAGGGCCATGAGCAGTTCTTC.